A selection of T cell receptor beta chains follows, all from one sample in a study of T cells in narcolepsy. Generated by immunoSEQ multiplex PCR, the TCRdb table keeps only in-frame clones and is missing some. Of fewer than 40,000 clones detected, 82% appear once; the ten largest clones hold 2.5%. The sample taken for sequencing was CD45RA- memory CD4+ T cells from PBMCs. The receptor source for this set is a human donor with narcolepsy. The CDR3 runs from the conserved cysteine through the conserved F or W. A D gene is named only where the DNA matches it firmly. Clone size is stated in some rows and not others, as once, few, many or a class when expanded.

CASSQSAGTGYYEQYF TGTGCCAGCAGTCAATCCGCCGGGACAGGGTACTACGAGCAGTACTTC TRBJ2-7 TRBD1 TRBV28 NA
CASSISPGSQPQHF TGTGCCAGTAGTATAAGTCCGGGGTCTCAGCCCCAGCATTTT TRBJ1-5 NA TRBV19 NA
CATSRGASEVGYTF TGTGCCACCAGCAGAGGGGCCAGTGAAGTTGGCTACACCTTC TRBJ1-2 NA TRBV15 NA
CAVMGGEGLDMRTDTQYF TGTGCCGTAATGGGGGGGGAGGGCCTTGATATGCGCACAGATACGCAGTATTTT TRBJ2-3 TRBD2 TRBV28 NA
CASSVAGGVTDTQYF TGTGCCAGCAGTGTAGCGGGGGGGGTCACAGATACGCAGTATTTT TRBJ2-3 TRBD2 TRBV2 NA
CASSAGQAASSYEQYF TGTGCCAGCAGCGCTGGGCAAGCGGCAAGCTCCTACGAGCAGTACTTC TRBJ2-7 NA TRBV7-3 NA
CASSRGADTQYF TGTGCCAGCTCAAGGGGGGCAGATACGCAGTATTTT TRBJ2-3 NA TRBV18 NA
CASSSVLGDTQYF TGTGCCAGTAGCTCCGTTCTGGGGGATACGCAGTATTTT TRBJ2-3 NA TRBV19 once
CASLGRTNTEAFF TGTGCCAGCTTGGGCAGAACAAACACTGAAGCTTTCTTT TRBJ1-1 NA TRBV6-7 NA
CASTYRAGGAADTEAFF TGTGCCAGCACCTATAGGGCTGGTGGGGCTGCGGACACTGAAGCTTTCTTT TRBJ1-1 NA TRBV7-8 NA
CASTRAGPEGYEQFF TGTGCCAGCACCCGAGCAGGCCCTGAGGGGTATGAGCAGTTCTTC TRBJ2-1 NA TRBV11-2 NA